This T cell receptor beta chain was found in a study of blood T cell repertoires in COVID-19. CDR3 length: 13 residues. Germline V lookup: CDR1 LNHNV, CDR2 YYDKDF (reference sequence). Deletions cut 6 bases from V and 2 bases from J, with 10 bases between. Assay: immunoSEQ multiplex PCR; the TCRdb copy retains only in-frame clones and omits some. The table includes roughly 130,000 clones, roughly 84% detected once. What was sequenced was PBMCs or T cells enriched from blood (not recorded which). The chain recombines TRBV15 with TRBJ1-1; tentative D call: TRBD1 (6 bases). The TCR comes from a man aged 40-49 years with acute COVID-19. This CDR3 is CATRTGLNTEAFF. The CDR3 bases are TGTGCCACCAGAACAGGGCTTAACACTGAAGCTTTCTTT.